These 17 T cell receptor beta chains came from one sample sequenced in a study of T cell responses to AZD1222 COVID-19 vaccine. Sequenced by immunoSEQ multiplex PCR; TCRdb stores in-frame clones only, minus some. The table lists 130,000 or so clones, 65% to 90% of them singletons. The sequencing here drew on peripheral blood, taken on day 0 of AZD1222 vaccination. The receptors were gathered from an adult in good health.

The gene calls are TRBV11-2 and TRBJ2-1; D not resolved. Trimming shortened V by 0 bases and J by 8 bases, and 5 bases separated the two germline ends. This CDR3 region has 12 residues. Germline loops: CDR1 SGHAT, CDR2 FQNNGV. CDR3 loop: CASSLDRYEQFF. The CDR3 coding sequence is TGTGCCAGCAGCTTAGATCGCTATGAGCAGTTCTTC.

J is TRBJ2-3 and V is TRBV6-5, with TRBD2 matching 10 bases. The V and J ends lost 6 bases and 0 bases, in that order; junction bases with no gene match: 3. CDR1 is MNHEY, CDR2 SVGAGI, per germline. The CDR3 is made up of 15 amino acids. The CDR3 here is CASSRLAGSTDTQYF. In DNA, the CDR3 is TGTGCCAGCAGCAGACTAGCGGGTAGCACAGATACGCAGTATTTT.

V usage is TRBV5-1 and J usage is TRBJ2-7; TRBD1 matches at 9 bases. The CDR3 has 14 amino acids. With V trimmed by 4 bases and J by 3 bases, 5 bases remained unmatched. Germline CDR1 SGHRS, CDR2 YFSETQ. The CDR3 DNA reads TGCGCCAGCAGCCGCAGGACAGGGGTCTACGAGCAGTACTTC. Translating it yields CASSRRTGVYEQYF.

The J gene is TRBJ1-1, the V gene TRBV6-5; D gene uncertain. The V gene lost 7 bases and the J gene lost 0 bases, with 9 bases spanning the gap. The germline V gene has CDR1 MNHEY and CDR2 SVGAGI. This CDR3 has 13 residues. This CDR3 reads CASNRQVNTEAFF. CDR3 sequence (DNA): TGTGCCAGCAATCGCCAAGTGAACACTGAAGCTTTCTTT.

V usage is TRBV10-3 and J usage is TRBJ1-2, with D perhaps TRBD1 (5 bases). This CDR3 spans 15 amino acids. The germline gives CDR1 ENHRY, CDR2 SYGVKD. V was pared by 0 bases and J by 6 bases, with 14 bases between. CDR3 protein: CAISESVIGGDGYTF. The CDR3 DNA sequence: TGTGCCATCAGTGAGTCGGTCATCGGGGGAGATGGCTACACCTTC.

The rearrangement links TRBV18 to TRBJ2-7; D gene uncertain. The CDR3 has 12 residues. Between the trimmed V and J ends, which lost 2 bases and 7 bases, there was a span of 9 bases. Germline CDR1 is KGHSH and CDR2 is LQKENI. For the CDR3, the DNA is TGTGCCAGCTCACCAATCGAAACAGAGCAGTACTTC. It translates to CASSPIETEQYF.

The genes are TRBV10-1 and TRBJ1-3, with D hard to call. Trimming shortened V by 0 bases and J by 0 bases, and 6 bases separated the two germline ends. CDR1 and CDR2 (germline): WNHNN, SYGVQD (reference sequence). This CDR3 is built from 15 residues. CDR3 in DNA: TGCGCCAGCAGTGAGTCGGCCAGCTCTGGAAACACCATATATTTT. Translating gives CASSESASSGNTIYF.

The chain uses TRBV28 and TRBJ2-5, with a tentative D call TRBD1 (6 bases). Per the germline V gene, CDR1 is MDHEN and CDR2 is SYDVKM. This CDR3 region has 13 residues. Deletions cut 3 bases from V and 6 bases from J, with 11 bases between. In DNA form, the CDR3 reads TGTGCCAGCAGTTTTGGGACACTTAAGACCCAGTACTTC. Its translation: CASSFGTLKTQYF.

The chain couples TRBV6-6 to TRBJ1-1; TRBD1 matches 7 bases. Germline CDR1 and CDR2: MNHNY and SVGAGI (reference sequence). The CDR3 is 14 amino acids. V shed 7 bases, J shed 0 bases, and the junction held 5 bases outside the gene matches. The CDR3 DNA follows: TGTGCCAGCACCGAGGACAGGATGAACACTGAAGCTTTCTTT. Its translation is CASTEDRMNTEAFF.

This chain joins TRBV5-1 and TRBJ2-3; 9 bases align to TRBD1. V lost 0 bases and J lost 3; bases outside the gene matches: 2. Germline CDR1 is SGHRS and CDR2 is YFSETQ. The CDR3 spans 15 residues. Here the CDR3 DNA reads TGCGCCAGCAGCTTGGGACAGGGGGGAACAGATACGCAGTATTTT. It codes for CASSLGQGGTDTQYF.

The V gene is TRBV6-2 or TRBV6-3, the J gene TRBJ2-2; weak D call: TRBD1 (5 bases). V was shortened by 5 bases and J by 1 base, with 8 bases between the two germline ends. The CDR3 is made up of 14 amino acids. Germline V gene lookup returns CDR1 MNHEY and CDR2 SVGEGT. CDR3 DNA: TGTGCCAGCAGTAAGCAGGGGAACACCGGGGAGCTGTTTTTT. It specifies CASSKQGNTGELFF.

V gene TRBV7-2 combines with J gene TRBJ1-4; 7 nucleotides line up with TRBD1. This CDR3 has 15 amino acids. After removal of 2 bases from V and 3 bases from J, the junction contained 3 bases not matched to a gene. CDR1 SGHTA and CDR2 FQGNSA come from the germline V gene. This CDR3 reads CASSLQGQPNEKLFF. The CDR3, as DNA: TGTGCCAGCAGCTTACAGGGACAGCCTAATGAAAAACTGTTTTTT.

This chain links TRBV7-8 with TRBJ1-2, with 7 bases identical to TRBD1. This CDR3 is built from 14 residues. Germline V gene sequence: CDR1 SGHVS, CDR2 FQNEAQ. Trimming took 3 bases from V and 3 from J; bases not matched to a gene: 4. Here the CDR3 DNA reads TGTGCCAGCAGCTTTCGGGACAGAGACTATGGCTACACCTTC. Amino acids: CASSFRDRDYGYTF.

J is TRBJ1-1 and V is TRBV18; a possible D gene is TRBD1 (6 bases). Per the germline V gene, CDR1 is KGHSH and CDR2 is LQKENI. The V gene lost 3 bases and the J gene lost 0 bases, with 11 bases spanning the gap. The CDR3 is 15 amino acids. The CDR3 bases are TGTGCCAGCTCACCCGGAGGGGGGGTGAACACTGAAGCTTTCTTT. Protein product: CASSPGGGVNTEAFF.

The gene calls are TRBV19 and TRBJ2-7, with a tentative D call TRBD2 (6 bases). Germline V CDR1 and CDR2: LNHDA, SQIVND (reference sequence). The CDR3 is 13 residues long. V dropped 5 bases and J dropped 3 bases, with 11 bases sitting between them. CDR3 amino acids: CASSAASVYEQYF. CDR3 coding DNA: TGTGCCAGTAGTGCGGCTAGCGTCTACGAGCAGTACTTC. Combining the CDR3 with reference TRBV19 and TRBJ2-7 gives the whole variable domain DGGITQSPKYLFRKEGQNVTLSCEQNLNHDAMYWYRQDPGQGLRLIYYSQIVNDFQKGDIAEGYSVSREKKESFPLTVTSAQKNPTAFYLCASSAASVYEQYFGPGTRLTVT.

This chain joins TRBV6-2 or TRBV6-3 and TRBJ1-1; D remains ambiguous. V was pared by 0 bases and J by 8 bases, with 10 bases between. The CDR3 contains 13 residues. The germline CDR1 and CDR2 sequences are MNHEY and SVGEGT. The DNA for the CDR3 is TGTGCCAGCAGTTACTCGATTCGCGTAGAAGCTTTCTTT. This encodes CASSYSIRVEAFF.

The chain is built from TRBV5-1 and TRBJ2-2, with D perhaps matching TRBD2 (6 bases). Germline V gene sequence: CDR1 SGHRS, CDR2 YFSETQ. V was trimmed by 4 bases and J by 1 base, leaving 23 bases between them. The CDR3 spans 19 residues. The CDR3 coding sequence is TGCGCCAGCAGCCTACCCCCCCCTATAGCGGAAGAGAACACCGGGGAGCTGTTTTTT. It translates to CASSLPPPIAEENTGELFF.